This passage covers 30 T cell receptor beta chains from one sample sequenced in a study of beta chain features in type 1 diabetes. cDNA synthesis used the whole RNA isolate, giving expressed TCRB sequences. Only in-frame clones appear in the TCRdb table, and some are missing; sequencing was by immunoSEQ multiplex PCR. The sample has 600,000 to 700,000 clones; roughly 12% are singletons. Which antigens these TCRs recognize remains unknown. Overall study results and limits: TCRB CDR3s were moderately but significantly shorter in Type 1 diabetes patients in all four CD4+ subsets.

Sequenced sample: naive CD4+ T cells from blood. All receptors come from a man in his thirties or forties with type 1 diabetes.

This clone was picked up a small number of times. V gene TRBV2 combines with J gene TRBJ1-1, with D possibly being TRBD1 (6 bases). From germline, CDR1 is SNHLY and CDR2 FYNNEI. The V gene lost 2 bases and the J gene lost 6 bases, with 13 bases spanning the gap. This CDR3 region has 14 residues. Here the CDR3 DNA reads TGTGCCAGCAGTGAACACAGGGAAGGGCCTGAAGCTTTCTTT. This codes for CASSEHREGPEAFF.

There are a few counts of this clone. V and J are TRBV19 and TRBJ2-7, with a tentative D call TRBD1 (9 bases). The CDR3 has 14 residues. V was cut by 7 bases and J by 4 bases, with 17 bases left in between. The V gene's germline CDR1 is LNHDA and CDR2 SQIVND (reference sequence). The DNA of the CDR3 is TGTGCCAGTACTGCGGGGGGACAGGGATACGAGCAGTACTTC. It translates to CASTAGGQGYEQYF.

There are a few counts of this clone. This rearrangement joins TRBV25-1 to TRBJ2-1; D is tentatively TRBD1 or TRBD2 (6 bases each). CDR3 length: 16 residues. V was shortened by 3 bases and J by 6 bases, with 18 bases between the two germline ends. Germline CDR1 is MGHDK and CDR2 is SYGVNS. CDR3 DNA: TGTGCCAGCAGTGACTTCCGGGGGCCCGGCATCAATGAGCAGTTCTTC. It encodes CASSDFRGPGINEQFF.

The V call is TRBV7-9, the J call TRBJ2-1; no reliable D call. V was cut by 6 bases and J by 9 bases, with 15 bases left in between. Germline CDR1 SEHNR, CDR2 FQNEAQ (reference sequence). The CDR3 runs 13 residues. CDR3 coding DNA: TGTGCCAGCAGTTCAAATCCAGGTGGTGAGCAGTTCTTC. It codes for CASSSNPGGEQFF.

In this sample, this clone turned up a few times. Other DNA sequences in the same sample also yield this CDR3. The chain combines TRBV7-2 with TRBJ2-7; TRBD1 matches at 8 bases. With 1 base clipped from V and 2 bases from J, the junction kept 4 bases outside the gene matches. This CDR3 region has 15 residues. Germline assignment: CDR1 SGHTA and CDR2 FQGNSA. The CDR3 DNA reads TGTGCCAGCAGCTTAGGCGGGACAGGTACCTACGAGCAGTACTTC. This translates into CASSLGGTGTYEQYF.

This clone was detected only a few times. The chain employs TRBV5-1 and TRBJ2-5; the D call may be TRBD1 or TRBD2 (5 bases each). The ends were cut back, 4 bases at V and 4 bases at J, with 8 bases in the middle. This CDR3 has 12 amino acids. CDR1 is SGHRS and CDR2 is YFSETQ in the germline V gene. CDR3 bases: TGCGCCAGCAGCGAGAGGGGAGAGACCCAGTACTTC. This translates into CASSERGETQYF.

The gene calls are TRBV7-9 and TRBJ1-2, with no clear D. Trimming shortened V by 3 bases and J by 2 bases, and 7 bases separated the two germline ends. This CDR3 region has 13 residues. Germline CDR1 SEHNR, CDR2 FQNEAQ (reference sequence). This chain's CDR3 is CASSLATNYGYTF. The CDR3 DNA follows: TGTGCCAGCAGCTTGGCAACAAACTATGGCTACACCTTC.

The chain joins TRBV11-2 to TRBJ2-7; D call uncertain. The V gene's germline CDR1 is SGHAT and CDR2 FQNNGV. V lost 3 bases and J 3 bases, leaving 9 bases between the germline ends. The CDR3 length is 13 residues. Here the CDR3 reads CASSLIPRYEQYF. In DNA form, the CDR3 reads TGTGCCAGCAGCTTGATTCCTCGCTACGAGCAGTACTTC.

This rearrangement joins TRBV4-3 to TRBJ2-5; unclear D gene. Germline V gene sequence: CDR1 LGHNA, CDR2 YSLEER. This CDR3 is 13 amino acids long. V was trimmed by 9 bases and J by 0 bases, leaving 11 bases between them. CDR3 in amino acids: CASSRQNQETQYF. CDR3 bases: TGCGCCAGTTCCCGACAAAACCAAGAGACCCAGTACTTC.

The gene calls are TRBV30 and TRBJ2-1; D uncertain. Germline loops: CDR1 GTSNPN, CDR2 SVGIG (reference sequence). This CDR3 is built from 14 residues. The V gene lost 2 bases and the J gene lost 2 bases, with 10 bases spanning the gap. The CDR3 DNA reads TGTGCCTGGAGTTCGCCAGCAACCTACAATGAGCAGTTCTTC. Its protein product is CAWSSPATYNEQFF.

The table lists this clone with a few counts. The V gene is TRBV27, the J gene TRBJ2-7; 12 nucleotides line up with TRBD1. The CDR3 length is 17 residues. Trimming took 2 bases from V and 1 from J; bases not matched to a gene: 6. Germline loops: CDR1 MNHEY, CDR2 SMNVEV (reference sequence). The chain's CDR3 is CASSLLGQGALSYEQYF. CDR3 DNA sequence: TGTGCCAGCAGTTTACTGGGACAGGGGGCACTATCCTACGAGCAGTACTTC.

The rearrangement links TRBV7-2 to TRBJ2-3, with 9 bases aligning to TRBD2. The CDR3 runs 14 residues. Germline V gene data show CDR1 as SGHTA and CDR2 as FQGNSA. The V and J ends lost 3 bases and 6 bases, in that order; junction bases with no gene match: 4. The CDR3 DNA is TGTGCCAGCAGCTTCATCACTAGCGGGGATACGCAGTATTTT. Protein: CASSFITSGDTQYF.

Concerning this clone: The same CDR3 also results from other DNA sequences found in this sample. The rearrangement joins TRBV29-1 to TRBJ1-2, with D possibly matching TRBD1 (5 bases). V shed 4 bases and J shed 3 bases, with 6 bases lying between them. The CDR3 is made up of 11 amino acids. CDR1 is SQVTM, CDR2 ANQGSEA, per germline. CDR3 DNA sequence: TGCAGCGTTGCGGGGGACTATGGCTACACCTTC. Translation gives CSVAGDYGYTF.

This clone was seen only a few times. The chain combines TRBV18 with TRBJ2-7; a weak D match, TRBD2 (6 bases). This CDR3 is 15 amino acids long. Trimming removed 0 bases at V and 2 bases at J, with 11 bases between. Germline V gene lookup returns CDR1 KGHSH and CDR2 LQKENI. The CDR3: CASSPPARGPYEQYF. In DNA, the CDR3 is TGTGCCAGCTCACCACCGGCGCGGGGACCCTACGAGCAGTACTTC.

The rearrangement links TRBV4-2 to TRBJ2-7; 10 bases agree with TRBD2. CDR1 and CDR2 (germline): LGHNA, YNFKEQ. Trimming took 1 base from V and 2 from J; bases not matched to a gene: 5. The CDR3 is 16 residues long. The CDR3, as DNA: TGTGCCAGCAGCCAAGTTTTAGCGGGGGGAACCTACGAGCAGTACTTC. It translates to CASSQVLAGGTYEQYF.

This clone was seen only a few times. V usage is TRBV9 and J usage is TRBJ2-2; D remains ambiguous. The CDR3 sequence is 13 residues long. V was cut by 1 base and J by 5 bases, with 6 bases left in between. Germline CDR1 SGDLS, CDR2 YYNGEE. CDR3 amino acids: CASSVYSTGELFF. The DNA of the CDR3 is TGTGCCAGCAGCGTATATTCTACCGGGGAGCTGTTTTTT.

This clone has only a few counts. This chain uses TRBV29-1 with TRBJ1-2; D perhaps matches TRBD1 (5 bases). V was trimmed by 6 bases and J by 2 bases, leaving 13 bases between them. This CDR3 has 13 residues. Per the germline V gene, CDR1 is SQVTM and CDR2 is ANQGSEA. The DNA for the CDR3 is TGCAGCGTACAAGGACAACAGAACTATGGCTACACCTTC. Amino acids: CSVQGQQNYGYTF.

This clone turned up a few times. The chain carries TRBV10-3 and TRBJ2-1; a weak D match, TRBD2 (5 bases). Germline assignment: CDR1 ENHRY and CDR2 SYGVKD. There are 14 residues in the CDR3. V lost 3 bases and J 8 bases, leaving 14 bases between the germline ends. This CDR3 is CAISDGLSVDEQFF. The CDR3 DNA is TGTGCCATCAGTGATGGACTGTCCGTCGATGAGCAGTTCTTC.

This chain links TRBV7-6 with TRBJ2-7, with D perhaps TRBD2 (6 bases). The ends were cut back, 5 bases at V and 4 bases at J, with 18 bases in the middle. CDR1 SGHVS and CDR2 FNYEAQ come from the germline V gene. The CDR3 runs to 15 residues. This CDR3 is CASSQEGMGLYEQYF. The DNA of the CDR3 is TGTGCCAGCAGCCAGGAGGGAATGGGGTTATACGAGCAGTACTTC.

J is TRBJ2-2 and V is TRBV5-1; D gene uncertain. The CDR3 contains 14 residues. V lost 0 bases and J 0 bases, leaving 3 bases between the germline ends. Germline CDR1 is SGHRS and CDR2 is YFSETQ. This chain's CDR3 is CASSLVSNTGELFF. CDR3 in DNA: TGCGCCAGCAGCTTGGTGTCGAACACCGGGGAGCTGTTTTTT.

The CDR3: CASGDPYQPQHF. The CDR3, as DNA: TGTGCTAGTGGAGATCCATATCAGCCCCAGCATTTT. J is TRBJ1-5 and V is TRBV12-5; D is unclear. This CDR3 comprises 12 residues. V lost 6 bases to trimming and J lost 5 bases, with 8 bases between them. CDR1 and CDR2 from the germline V gene are LGHNT and FRNRAP.

Only a few counts were recorded for this clone. The rearrangement uses TRBV9 and TRBJ2-3; D ambiguous. There are 14 residues in the CDR3. Germline loops: CDR1 SGDLS, CDR2 YYNGEE. V lost 0 bases and J 3 bases, leaving 8 bases between the germline ends. DNA for the CDR3: TGTGCCAGCAGCGTAGAGAAGGGAACAGATACGCAGTATTTT. Its protein is CASSVEKGTDTQYF.

In its sample, this clone was seen once. The rearrangement joins TRBV7-9 to TRBJ2-3; 7 nucleotides match TRBD2. This CDR3 is 14 amino acids long. The V and J ends lost 5 bases and 7 bases, in that order; junction bases with no gene match: 9. CDR1 and CDR2 from the germline V gene are SEHNR and FQNEAQ (reference sequence). DNA for the CDR3: TGTGCCAGCAGCGCAAGCGGGGCCCCCAATACGCAGTATTTT. Protein sequence: CASSASGAPNTQYF.

The chain employs TRBV5-1 and TRBJ2-7; perhaps TRBD1 as D (6 bases). This CDR3 spans 15 amino acids. Germline values: CDR1 SGHRS, CDR2 YFSETQ. Trimming pared 4 bases from V and 1 base from J, leaving 15 bases between. This chain's CDR3 is CASSPGHGNSYEQYF. The CDR3 DNA reads as TGCGCCAGCAGCCCGGGACACGGAAATTCCTACGAGCAGTACTTC.

This clone was observed a handful of times. The gene calls are TRBV5-4 and TRBJ2-7, with TRBD1 as a possible D gene (6 bases). There are 13 residues in the CDR3. V was pared by 2 bases and J by 5 bases, with 11 bases between. Germline V gives CDR1 SGHNT, CDR2 YYREEE (reference sequence). The CDR3: CASSFGRGDEQYF. CDR3 bases: TGTGCCAGCAGCTTTGGCAGGGGCGACGAGCAGTACTTC. The variable domain in full, with the rest retrieved from reference TRBV5-4 and TRBJ2-7, is ETGVTQSPTHLIKTRGQQVTLRCSSQSGHNTVSWYQQALGQGPQFIFQYYREEENGRGNFPPRFSGLQFPNYSSELNVNALELDDSALYLCASSFGRGDEQYFGPGTRLTVT.

The CDR3 spells CASSPRGPANEKLFF. Written as DNA, the CDR3 is TGTGCCAGCAGCCCCAGGGGGCCCGCTAATGAAAAACTGTTTTTT. The chain links TRBV7-2 to TRBJ1-4; TRBD1 matches at 8 bases. Germline values: CDR1 SGHTA, CDR2 FQGNSA. CDR3 length: 15 residues. Germline trimming cut 5 bases from V and 3 bases from J; bases unmatched to any gene: 5.

The sample holds a few counts of this clone. The chain recombines TRBV5-4 with TRBJ2-1; 10 positions match TRBD1. This CDR3 region has 15 residues. J was trimmed by 7 bases and V by 3 bases; bases with no gene match: 7. The germline V gene has CDR1 SGHNT and CDR2 YYREEE (reference sequence). CDR3 sequence: CASSYRDRGLNEQFF. CDR3 DNA sequence: TGTGCCAGCAGCTACCGGGACAGGGGTTTGAATGAGCAGTTCTTC.

The chain has TRBV19 and TRBJ1-5, with a possible D match to TRBD1 (6 bases). This CDR3 region has 14 residues. Trimming took off 3 bases at V and 7 bases at J, with 13 bases between the two ends. The V gene's germline CDR1 is LNHDA and CDR2 SQIVND (reference sequence). The CDR3 DNA is TGTGCCAGTAGTATCCAGGGGCAGAGGCAGCCCCAGCATTTT. This encodes CASSIQGQRQPQHF. Full variable domain (rest looked up from reference TRBV19 and TRBJ1-5): DGGITQSPKYLFRKEGQNVTLSCEQNLNHDAMYWYRQDPGQGLRLIYYSQIVNDFQKGDIAEGYSVSREKKESFPLTVTSAQKNPTAFYLCASSIQGQRQPQHFGDGTRLSIL.

The chain is built from TRBV7-9 and TRBJ1-2; D is undetermined. This CDR3 comprises 13 residues. Per the germline V gene, CDR1 is SEHNR and CDR2 is FQNEAQ (reference sequence). Trimming removed 1 base at V and 6 bases at J, with 9 bases between. DNA for the CDR3: TGTGCCAGCAGCTTAGATCCTATAGATGGCTACACCTTC. It translates to CASSLDPIDGYTF.

The chain has TRBV6-5 and TRBJ1-3; D might be TRBD1 (5 bases). The CDR3 loop spans 14 amino acids. V lost 2 bases and J lost 5, with 10 bases in between. Germline CDR1 reads MNHEY; CDR2 reads SVGAGI. The CDR3 protein is CASSYRRARNTIYF. DNA of the CDR3: TGTGCCAGCAGTTACCGCAGGGCCCGAAACACCATATATTTT.